The 26 T cell receptor beta chains reported below all come from one sample, sequenced in a study of blood T cell repertoires in COVID-19. TCRdb's copy holds only in-frame clones and misses some; the assay was immunoSEQ multiplex PCR. In the table there are 250,000 or so clones, roughly 88% of which are singletons. Sequenced: PBMCs or T cells enriched from blood (not recorded which). These receptors came from a woman aged 40 to 55 with acute COVID-19.

The chain uses TRBV2 and TRBJ1-5; no clear D gene. The germline gives CDR1 SNHLY, CDR2 FYNNEI. The CDR3 has 14 amino acids. The V gene lost 4 bases and the J gene lost 6 bases, with 13 bases spanning the gap. The CDR3 region is CASSVGIAGQPQHF. CDR3 coding DNA: TGTGCCAGCAGTGTGGGGATAGCGGGTCAGCCCCAGCATTTT.

The chain recombines TRBV24-1 with TRBJ2-1; D ambiguous. With 3 bases removed from V and 9 bases from J, the gap between germline ends came to 17 bases. Germline V gene sequence: CDR1 KGHDR, CDR2 SFDVKD. CDR3 length: 15 amino acids. CDR3 residues: CATSDDLTSMGEQFF. CDR3 bases: TGTGCCACCAGTGATGATTTGACAAGTATGGGTGAGCAGTTCTTC.

The V gene is TRBV5-1, the J gene TRBJ2-5; tentative D call: TRBD2 (7 bases). The CDR3 loop spans 14 amino acids. V was shortened by 6 bases and J by 5 bases, with 17 bases between the two germline ends. CDR1 is SGHRS and CDR2 is YFSETQ in the germline V gene. The CDR3 spells CASTMGGRIETQYF. DNA of the CDR3: TGCGCCAGCACCATGGGGGGGCGGATCGAGACCCAGTACTTC.

CDR3: CASSETAVQETQYF. Written as DNA, the CDR3 is TGTGCCAGCAGTGAAACGGCGGTACAAGAGACCCAGTACTTC. The chain joins TRBV2 to TRBJ2-5; D call uncertain. CDR1 and CDR2 from the germline V gene are SNHLY and FYNNEI. The V end lost 2 bases, the J end lost 2 bases, and 9 bases lay between the germline ends. The length of the CDR3 is 14 residues. Full variable domain (rest looked up from reference TRBV2 and TRBJ2-5): EPEVTQTPSHQVTQMGQEVILRCVPISNHLYFYWYRQILGQKVEFLVSFYNNEISEKSEIFDDQFSVERPDGSNFTLKIRSTKLEDSAMYFCASSETAVQETQYFGPGTRLLVL.

V gene TRBV5-1 combines with J gene TRBJ2-3; 10 bases fit TRBD2. Losses at the gene ends were 4 bases for V and 0 bases for J; bases not matched to a gene: 11. CDR1 is SGHRS and CDR2 is YFSETQ in the germline V gene. This CDR3 contains 18 residues. Here the CDR3 reads CASSQLAGFPSSTDTQYF. As DNA, the CDR3 is TGCGCCAGCAGCCAACTAGCGGGGTTCCCGTCTAGCACAGATACGCAGTATTTT.

Many counts were recorded for this clone. The chain combines TRBV2 with TRBJ2-1, with 9 bases matching TRBD2. In germline, CDR1 is SNHLY, CDR2 FYNNEI. The CDR3 length is 14 residues. Unmatched junction bases numbered 2, after V lost 8 bases and J lost 0 bases. CDR3 coding DNA: TGTGCCAGCGAGACTAGCGGCTCCTACAATGAGCAGTTCTTC. It yields the protein CASETSGSYNEQFF.

The chain recombines TRBV2 with TRBJ1-2; D may be TRBD1 (6 bases). CDR3 length: 14 amino acids. Germline CDR1 and CDR2: SNHLY and FYNNEI. The ends were cut back, 7 bases at V and 0 bases at J, with 12 bases in the middle. The CDR3 DNA reads TGTGCCAGCATCACCAGGGGTTCTAACTATGGCTACACCTTC. It codes for CASITRGSNYGYTF.

The V gene is TRBV7-2, the J gene TRBJ1-4, with unresolved D. The CDR3 is 15 residues long. V was clipped by 2 bases and J by 8 bases, with 15 bases between them. Germline-derived CDR1 and CDR2 are SGHTA and FQGNSA. The CDR3 nucleotides are TGTGCCAGCAGCTTACTGGGCGGGGTTCAAGAAAAACTGTTTTTT. Translated, it gives CASSLLGGVQEKLFF.

V gene TRBV20-1 combines with J gene TRBJ2-1; D unresolved. The CDR3 is 11 amino acids. Trimming took 5 bases from V and 8 from J, leaving 10 bases between them. Germline CDR1 DFQATT, CDR2 SNEGSKA (reference sequence). CDR3 residues: CSAPPRDEQFF. CDR3 sequence (DNA): TGCAGTGCTCCCCCCCGGGATGAGCAGTTCTTC.

The CDR3, as DNA: TGTGCCAGCAAAGAATGGGCTACAGATACGCAGTATTTT. Translated: CASKEWATDTQYF. The chain joins TRBV2 to TRBJ2-3; no definite D call. This CDR3 has 13 amino acids. CDR1 is SNHLY and CDR2 is FYNNEI in the germline V gene. V dropped 7 bases and J dropped 3 bases, with 11 bases sitting between them.

The rearrangement links TRBV4-2 to TRBJ1-2; D remains ambiguous. This CDR3 spans 13 amino acids. Trimming stripped 0 bases from V and 7 bases from J, with 9 bases between. The germline gives CDR1 LGHNA, CDR2 YNFKEQ. CDR3 sequence: CASSQDRQAGYTF. Here the CDR3 DNA reads TGTGCCAGCAGCCAAGATCGGCAGGCTGGCTACACCTTC.

This chain uses TRBV18 with TRBJ2-5; a possible D gene is TRBD1 (5 bases). CDR3 length: 17 residues. V dropped 2 bases and J dropped 3 bases, with 19 bases sitting between them. Per the germline V gene, CDR1 is KGHSH and CDR2 is LQKENI. CDR3 bases: TGTGCCAGCTCACCAAGAAATAGGGGTCAGGGCAAAGAGACCCAGTACTTC. As protein: CASSPRNRGQGKETQYF.

This clone has a handful of counts. The chain recombines TRBV19 with TRBJ2-2; possibly TRBD1 for D (6 bases). CDR3 length: 14 residues. Germline V lookup: CDR1 LNHDA, CDR2 SQIVND (reference sequence). The V end lost 7 bases, the J end lost 1 base, and 10 bases lay between the germline ends. CDR3 nucleotides: TGTGCCAGTACCTTGACAGGGAACACCGGGGAGCTGTTTTTT. Its translation is CASTLTGNTGELFF. The complete variable domain, with remaining parts taken from reference TRBV19 and TRBJ2-2, reads DGGITQSPKYLFRKEGQNVTLSCEQNLNHDAMYWYRQDPGQGLRLIYYSQIVNDFQKGDIAEGYSVSREKKESFPLTVTSAQKNPTAFYLCASTLTGNTGELFFGEGSRLTVL.

The chain joins TRBV6-5 to TRBJ2-1; weak D call: TRBD2 (6 bases). With 5 bases removed from V and 2 bases from J, the gap between germline ends came to 13 bases. There are 15 residues in the CDR3. CDR1 is MNHEY, CDR2 SVGAGI, per germline. As DNA, the CDR3 is TGTGCCAGCAGTCCCAATAGCGGCACCTACAATGAGCAGTTCTTC. This encodes CASSPNSGTYNEQFF.

J is TRBJ1-5 and V is TRBV2; D is ambiguous. Germline V gene sequence: CDR1 SNHLY, CDR2 FYNNEI. The CDR3 consists of 14 residues. Trimming pared 6 bases from V and 2 bases from J, leaving 11 bases between. Written as DNA, the CDR3 is TGTGCCAGCAGGGCGCCCGAGGGCAATCAGCCCCAGCATTTT. Its translation is CASRAPEGNQPQHF. Complete variable domain (other parts from reference TRBV2 and TRBJ1-5): EPEVTQTPSHQVTQMGQEVILRCVPISNHLYFYWYRQILGQKVEFLVSFYNNEISEKSEIFDDQFSVERPDGSNFTLKIRSTKLEDSAMYFCASRAPEGNQPQHFGDGTRLSIL.

CDR3 region: CASSISDRANTEAFF. DNA of the CDR3: TGTGCCAGTAGTATATCGGACAGGGCAAATACTGAAGCTTTCTTT. The chain employs TRBV19 and TRBJ1-1, with 8 bases lining up with TRBD1. The germline V gene encodes CDR1 LNHDA and CDR2 SQIVND (reference sequence). The CDR3 runs 15 residues. Trimming cost V 2 bases and J 5 bases; bases outside gene matches: 7.

Written as DNA, the CDR3 is TGTGCCAGCAGCCAAGCTAGGTTAACGAGGGTAACCGGGGAGCTGTTTTTT. It codes for CASSQARLTRVTGELFF. The chain couples TRBV3-1 (or the pseudogene TRBV3-2) to TRBJ2-2; TRBD2 might be the D (5 bases). The CDR3 is made up of 17 amino acids. The germline CDR1 and CDR2 sequences are LGHDT and YNNKEL (reference sequence). The V gene lost 1 base and the J gene lost 5 bases, with 17 bases spanning the gap.

The gene calls are TRBV29-1 and TRBJ1-2; tentatively, D is TRBD1 (6 bases). Per germline, CDR1 SQVTM and CDR2 ANQGSEA. Trimming shortened V by 7 bases and J by 3 bases, and 12 bases separated the two germline ends. The CDR3 spans 12 residues. The CDR3 bases are TGCAGCGGGACAGAACTAGACTATGGCTACACCTTC. It is translated as CSGTELDYGYTF.

The V and J genes are TRBV30 and TRBJ2-7, with D tentatively TRBD2 (6 bases). V lost 4 bases and J 3 bases, leaving 13 bases between the germline ends. This CDR3 spans 13 amino acids. Germline assignment: CDR1 GTSNPN and CDR2 SVGIG (reference sequence). CDR3 in DNA: TGTGCCTGGAAGGGTCAGGGAGGCTACGAGCAGTACTTC. Encoded protein: CAWKGQGGYEQYF.

The rearrangement joins TRBV2 to TRBJ2-5; no clear D gene. The CDR3 consists of 12 residues. Germline assignment: CDR1 SNHLY and CDR2 FYNNEI. Trimming shortened V by 2 bases and J by 5 bases, and 6 bases separated the two germline ends. The CDR3 region has the DNA TGTGCCAGCAGTGAAATCGTTGAGACCCAGTACTTC. It translates to CASSEIVETQYF.

CDR3 protein: CASSHERTGGIDTQYF. The DNA of the CDR3 is TGCGCCAGCAGCCACGAGAGGACAGGGGGTATAGATACGCAGTATTTT. The V call is TRBV4-1, the J call TRBJ2-3; 10 bases line up with TRBD1. The J segment lost 5 bases and the V segment lost 3 bases, leaving 8 bases of the junction unmatched. Germline CDR1 reads MGHRA; CDR2 reads YSYEKL. This CDR3 contains 16 residues.

The chain recombines TRBV7-8 with TRBJ2-5, with D perhaps matching TRBD1 (5 bases). V was shortened by 1 base and J by 3 bases, with 15 bases between the two germline ends. The CDR3 length is 16 residues. Germline CDR1 SGHVS, CDR2 FQNEAQ. CDR3 sequence: CASSLGRVVREETQYF. The CDR3 DNA reads TGTGCCAGCAGCTTAGGAAGGGTGGTCAGGGAAGAGACCCAGTACTTC.

The CDR3 DNA reads as TGCGCCAGCAGCCCTCGTAGGGGCGGTGCCGGGGAGCTGTTTTTT. Translated, it gives CASSPRRGGAGELFF. The chain uses TRBV4-3 and TRBJ2-2; TRBD1 is a possible D gene (5 bases). V lost 4 bases, J lost 6 bases, and 15 bases lay in between. CDR1 and CDR2 (germline): LGHNA, YSLEER. This CDR3 contains 15 residues.

The V gene is TRBV4-1, the J gene TRBJ2-7, with 10 bases lining up with TRBD1. Germline V CDR1 and CDR2: MGHRA, YSYEKL. The V segment lost 4 bases and the J segment 3 bases; nucleotides outside the gene matches: 3. The CDR3 runs to 14 residues. DNA of the CDR3: TGCGCCAGCAGCCCGGGACAGGGGAACTACGAGCAGTACTTC. Protein product: CASSPGQGNYEQYF.

This clone has a handful of counts. The V call is TRBV5-8, the J call TRBJ1-5; a possible D gene is TRBD1 (6 bases). V was pared by 4 bases and J by 5 bases, with 25 bases between. The germline CDR1 and CDR2 sequences are SGHTS and YDEGEE. The CDR3 totals 18 residues. As DNA, the CDR3 is TGTGCCAGCAGCCCCCTCGCGGCAGGGGCCCTACGCTATCAGCCCCAGCATTTT. This encodes CASSPLAAGALRYQPQHF.

The chain uses TRBV3-1 (or the pseudogene TRBV3-2) and TRBJ2-5; 9 bases are a match to TRBD2. CDR3 length: 18 amino acids. Germline trimming cut 0 bases from V and 2 bases from J; bases unmatched to any gene: 10. Germline V gene sequence: CDR1 LGHDT, CDR2 YNNKEL (reference sequence). The chain's CDR3 is CASSQDKGLAGPQETQYF. CDR3 DNA: TGTGCCAGCAGCCAAGATAAGGGGCTAGCGGGACCACAAGAGACCCAGTACTTC.